This entry lists 2 T cell receptor beta chains sequenced from one sample in a study of T cells after somatic rescue of genetic block. Some clones are missing from TCRdb's copy, which holds only in-frame ones; the method was immunoSEQ multiplex PCR. The table records about 14,000 clones, about 65% of them present only once. The sample taken for sequencing was peripheral blood mononuclear cells (PBMCs). These receptor sequences come from a man aged 18 to 30.

This clone was picked up a small number of times. The chain combines TRBV5-1 with TRBJ2-5; 9 nucleotides agree with TRBD1. The ends lost 3 bases at V and 5 bases at J; junction bases unmatched: 11. Germline V CDR1 and CDR2: SGHRS, YFSETQ. The CDR3 runs 16 residues. In DNA, the CDR3 is TGCGCCAGCAGCTCGACCCTTACAGGGGGCAGGGAGACCCAGTACTTC. Translation gives CASSSTLTGGRETQYF.

The chain links TRBV19 to TRBJ1-3; maybe TRBD1 (6 bases). Trimming removed 5 bases from V and 4 bases from J, with 9 bases in between. CDR1 LNHDA and CDR2 SQIVND come from the germline V gene (reference sequence). The CDR3 is made up of 13 amino acids. The CDR3 is CASSQGTGNTIYF. For the CDR3, the DNA is TGTGCCAGTAGTCAGGGGACGGGAAACACCATATATTTT.